The T cell receptor beta chain under discussion was sequenced for a study of T cell responses to AZD1222 COVID-19 vaccine. The analysis combined second doses at about 4 or about 12 weeks. Germline V gene data show CDR1 as SGHRS and CDR2 as YFSETQ. The CDR3 length is 15 residues. J gave up 1 base and V 3 bases, and 4 bases lay outside the gene matches. Points on this clone: As yet, its antigen is unknown.

Overall study results and limits: Baseline serostatus was positive in only a handful of AZD1222 recipients. The sample set comprised mostly white British donors with more females, and clonal diversity was possibly underestimated. Scientists sampled the repertoires only once the peak T cell response had passed.

Sequencing was performed with immunoSEQ multiplex PCR; in TCRdb, only in-frame clones are kept and a portion is missing. The sample carries 25,000 or so clones, around 86% recorded once. This material consisted of peripheral blood, taken 28 days after the second AZD1222 dose. The J gene is TRBJ2-5, the V gene TRBV5-1; 9 bases are shared with TRBD1. This TCR was recovered from an adult who received the AZD1222 COVID-19 vaccine. CDR3 region: CASSSPGQGQETQYF. CDR3 in DNA: TGCGCCAGCAGCTCACCGGGACAGGGCCAAGAGACCCAGTACTTC.